This record concerns one TCR beta chain sequence. This specimen belongs to a study of OX40 agonist ivuxolimab in advanced cancers. Method: immunoSEQ multiplex PCR; TCRdb's copy keeps in-frame clones and lacks some. The table has about 71,000 clones, about 83% seen once. Source: CD4+ or CD8+ T cells sorted from blood, taken in a trial of the OX40 agonist ivuxolimab. This clonotype originated in an adult with an advanced solid tumor such as melanoma, head and neck, liver or kidney cancer.

CDR3 nucleotide sequence: TGTGCCAGCAGCCGGGGGGCCGACCAAGAGACCCAGTACTTC. Encoded protein: CASSRGADQETQYF. The chain couples TRBV11-3 to TRBJ2-5, with a weak D call TRBD2 (7 bases). CDR1 is SGHNT, CDR2 YENEEA, per germline. V lost 5 bases to trimming and J lost 0 bases, with 10 bases between them. The CDR3 spans 14 residues.